The clone carrying this TCR beta chain showed up just once. Per the study methods: It was from reference gene primer amplification that nucleated cell counts were estimated. TCRdb's copy holds only in-frame clones and misses some; the assay was immunoSEQ multiplex PCR. V and J calls plus clone size are reproduced from that table; the DNA served to infer D and trimming. This sample has about 180,000 clones; 60% to 80% occur once, and the top ten carry around 16%. The CDR3 length is 14 residues. Germline lookup yields CDR1 MNHEY and CDR2 SVGAGI. V shed 9 bases and J 3 bases; nucleotides not matched to a gene: 9. These data are taken from a study of blood T cell repertoires in COVID-19. Study-wide context: From T cells, B-cell-depleted T cells, or PBMCs came the material, which was cDNA or gDNA.

Those who participated ranged in age from roughly 18 to 89 years and resided in about two dozen US areas. Before being deemed recovered, Cohort 3 donors had two negative PCRs, clearance, or symptom resolution. The receptor comes from a woman in her fifties or sixties who had recovered from COVID-19. The sample consisted of PBMCs or T cells enriched from blood (not recorded which). This sequence joins TRBV6-5 and TRBJ2-7; 9 positions agree with TRBD2. The CDR3 coding sequence is TGTGCCAGTGGGGTTGAAGCGGGAGGCTACGAGCAGTACTTC. Translating gives CASGVEAGGYEQYF.